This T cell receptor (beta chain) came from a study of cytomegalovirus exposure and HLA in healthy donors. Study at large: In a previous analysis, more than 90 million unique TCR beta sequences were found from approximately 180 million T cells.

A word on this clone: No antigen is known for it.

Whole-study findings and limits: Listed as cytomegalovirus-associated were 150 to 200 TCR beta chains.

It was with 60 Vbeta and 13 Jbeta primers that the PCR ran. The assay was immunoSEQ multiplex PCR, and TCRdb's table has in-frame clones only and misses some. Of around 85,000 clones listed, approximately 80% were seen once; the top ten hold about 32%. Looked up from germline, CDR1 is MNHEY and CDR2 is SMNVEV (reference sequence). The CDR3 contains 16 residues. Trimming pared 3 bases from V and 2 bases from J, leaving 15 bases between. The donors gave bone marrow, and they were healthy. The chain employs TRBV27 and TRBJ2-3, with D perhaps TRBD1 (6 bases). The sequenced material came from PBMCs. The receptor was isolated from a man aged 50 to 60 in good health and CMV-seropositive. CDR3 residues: CASSLTKTGLTDTQYF. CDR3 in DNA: TGTGCCAGCAGTTTGACTAAGACAGGACTCACAGATACGCAGTATTTT.